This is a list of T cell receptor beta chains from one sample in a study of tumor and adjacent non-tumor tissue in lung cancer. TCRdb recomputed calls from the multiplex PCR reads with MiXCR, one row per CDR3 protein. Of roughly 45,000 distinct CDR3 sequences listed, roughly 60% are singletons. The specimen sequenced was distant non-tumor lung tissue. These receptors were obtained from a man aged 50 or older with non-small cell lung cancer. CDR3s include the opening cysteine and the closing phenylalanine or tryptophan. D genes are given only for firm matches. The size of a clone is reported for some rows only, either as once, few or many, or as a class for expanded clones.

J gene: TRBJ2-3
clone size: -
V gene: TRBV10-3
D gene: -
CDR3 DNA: TGTGCCATCAGTGGACTAACGGTCACAGATACGCAGTATTTT
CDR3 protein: CAISGLTVTDTQYF

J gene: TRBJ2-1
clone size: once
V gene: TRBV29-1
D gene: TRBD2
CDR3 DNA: TGCAGTGTTTTCCGGACTAGCGGGATTGAGCAGTTCTTC
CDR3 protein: CSVFRTSGIEQFF

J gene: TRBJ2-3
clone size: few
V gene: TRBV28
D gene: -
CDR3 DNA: TGTGCCAGCAGTCGACTCCAGGGATCTAGCACAGATACGCAGTATTTT
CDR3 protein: CASSRLQGSSTDTQYF

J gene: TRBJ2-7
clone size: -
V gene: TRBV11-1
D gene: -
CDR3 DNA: TGTACCAGCAGTCAGGACATGGGCTTCCCCTTCGAGCAGTACTTC
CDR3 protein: CTSSQDMGFPFEQYF

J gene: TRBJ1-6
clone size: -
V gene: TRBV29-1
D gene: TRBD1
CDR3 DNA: TGTAGCGCCGGGACAGTAAATTCACCCCTCCACTTT
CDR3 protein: CSAGTVNSPLHF

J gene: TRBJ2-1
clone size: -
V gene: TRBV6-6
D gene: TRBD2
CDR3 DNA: TGTGCCAGTAGCACGAAGTATGGGGGGGGTAACGAGCAATTCTTC
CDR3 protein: CASSTKYGGGNEQFF

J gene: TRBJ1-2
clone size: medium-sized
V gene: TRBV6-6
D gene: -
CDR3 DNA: TGTGCCAGCAGTCCGTCGGGGGGAAGGCCAAACGGCTACACCTTC
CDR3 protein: CASSPSGGRPNGYTF

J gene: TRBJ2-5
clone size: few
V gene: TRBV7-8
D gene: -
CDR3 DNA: TGTGCCAGCAGACCAATCAAAGAGACCCAGTACTTC
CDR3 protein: CASRPIKETQYF

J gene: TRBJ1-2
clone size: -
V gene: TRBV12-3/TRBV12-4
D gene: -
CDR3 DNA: TGTGCCAGCAGCCCCGCGGACCACTATGGCAACACCTTC
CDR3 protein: CASSPADHYGNTF

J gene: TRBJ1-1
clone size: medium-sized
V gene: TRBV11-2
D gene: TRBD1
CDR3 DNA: TGTGCCAGCAGCTCGGACAGGGCTGAAGCTTTCTTT
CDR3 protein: CASSSDRAEAFF

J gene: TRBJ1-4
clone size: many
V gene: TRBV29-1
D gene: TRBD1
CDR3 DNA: TGCAGCGTCCTACGACAGGGGGCGCCTGAAAAACTGTTTTTT
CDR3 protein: CSVLRQGAPEKLFF

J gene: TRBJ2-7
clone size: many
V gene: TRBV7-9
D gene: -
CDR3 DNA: TGTGCCAGCAGCACACAGGGCTACAACGAGCAGTACTTC
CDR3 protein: CASSTQGYNEQYF

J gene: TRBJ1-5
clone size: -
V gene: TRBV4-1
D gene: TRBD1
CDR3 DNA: TGCGCCAGCAGCCACCTACAGGGGAGCAATCAGCCCCAGCATTTT
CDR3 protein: CASSHLQGSNQPQHF

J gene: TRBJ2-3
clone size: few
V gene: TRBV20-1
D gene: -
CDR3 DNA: TGCAGTGCTAGAGAGGGTTTCAATACAGATACGCAGTATTTT
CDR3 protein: CSAREGFNTDTQYF

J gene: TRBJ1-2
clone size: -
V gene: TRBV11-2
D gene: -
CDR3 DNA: TGTGCCAGCAGCTCAGATGGTCACCTGGATTTAGCTAACTATGGCTACACCTTC
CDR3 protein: CASSSDGHLDLANYGYTF

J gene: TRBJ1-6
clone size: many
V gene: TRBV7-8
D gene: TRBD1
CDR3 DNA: TGTGCCAGCAGCTTAGACAGGGGATATAATTCACCCCTCCACTTT
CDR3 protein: CASSLDRGYNSPLHF

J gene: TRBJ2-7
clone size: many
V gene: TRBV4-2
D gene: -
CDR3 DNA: TGTGCCAGCAGCCAGTCCGCGGGCCTTCTCTACGAGCAGTACTTC
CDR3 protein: CASSQSAGLLYEQYF

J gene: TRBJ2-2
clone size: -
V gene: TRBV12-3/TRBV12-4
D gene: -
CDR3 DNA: TGTGCCAGCAGTTTTCAGAAGAATACCGGGGAGCTGTTTTTT
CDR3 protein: CASSFQKNTGELFF

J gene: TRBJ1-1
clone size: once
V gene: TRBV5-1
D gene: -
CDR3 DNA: TGCGCCAGCAGCTCCCTTAGGATGGAGAACACTGAAGCTTTCTTT
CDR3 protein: CASSSLRMENTEAFF

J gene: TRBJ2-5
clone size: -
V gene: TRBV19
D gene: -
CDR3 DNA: TGTGCCAGTAGCCGAAACCGAAGGGAGACCCAGTACTTC
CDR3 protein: CASSRNRRETQYF

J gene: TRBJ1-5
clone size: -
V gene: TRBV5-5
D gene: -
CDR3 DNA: TGTGCCGGCAGCGTAGGGGTGGCGGCACAGCCCCAGCATTTT
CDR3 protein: CAGSVGVAAQPQHF

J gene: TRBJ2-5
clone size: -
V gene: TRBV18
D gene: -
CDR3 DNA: TGTGCCAGCTCCCGGGGGTCGACACGTGAAGAGACCCAGTACTTC
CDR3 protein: CASSRGSTREETQYF

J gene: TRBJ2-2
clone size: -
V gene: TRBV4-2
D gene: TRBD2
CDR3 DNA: TGTGCCAGCAACCAAGAGGGACTAGCGGGGGCGAACACCGGGGGGCTGTTTTTC
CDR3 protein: CASNQEGLAGANTGGLFF

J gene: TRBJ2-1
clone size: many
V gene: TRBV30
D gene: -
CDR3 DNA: TGTGCCTGGAGTGTAATGGGGCTAGCGCTGAACAATGAGCAGTTCTTC
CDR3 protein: CAWSVMGLALNNEQFF

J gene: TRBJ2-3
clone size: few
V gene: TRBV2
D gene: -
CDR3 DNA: TGTGCCAGCAGGAGGGACGAGGATACAGATACGCAGTATTTT
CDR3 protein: CASRRDEDTDTQYF

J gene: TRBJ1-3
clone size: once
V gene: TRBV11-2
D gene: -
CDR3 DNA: TGTGCCAGTAGCTTAAAGATAGGGAAAAGCTCTGGAAACACCATATATTTT
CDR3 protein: CASSLKIGKSSGNTIYF

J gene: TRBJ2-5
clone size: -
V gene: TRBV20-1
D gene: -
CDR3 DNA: TGCAGTGCTGGGGCCGCCGACTATCGGACCCAGTACTTC
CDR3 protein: CSAGAADYRTQYF

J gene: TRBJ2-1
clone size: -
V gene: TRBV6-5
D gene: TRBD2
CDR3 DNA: TGTGCCAGCAGTAGGACTAGCGGGTCCTCCTACAATGAGAAGTTCTTC
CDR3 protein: CASSRTSGSSYNEKFF

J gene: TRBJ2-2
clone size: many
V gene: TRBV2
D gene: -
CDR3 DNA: TGTGCCAGCAGGGGGAACACCGGGGAGCTGTTTTTT
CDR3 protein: CASRGNTGELFF

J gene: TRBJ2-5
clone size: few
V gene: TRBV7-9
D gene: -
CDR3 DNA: TGTGCCAGCAGCTCAGAGGCGGGTAGTCAAGAGACCCAGTACTTC
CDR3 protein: CASSSEAGSQETQYF

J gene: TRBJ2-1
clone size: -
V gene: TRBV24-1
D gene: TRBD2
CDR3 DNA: TGTGCCACCCAAGCAAGCGGGGGGGCTGGTGTGCAGTTCTTC
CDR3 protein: CATQASGGAGVQFF

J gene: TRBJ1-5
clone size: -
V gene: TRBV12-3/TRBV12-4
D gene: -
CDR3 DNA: TGTGCCAGCAGCCCTACAGGACACAATCAGCCCCAGCATTTT
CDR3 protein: CASSPTGHNQPQHF

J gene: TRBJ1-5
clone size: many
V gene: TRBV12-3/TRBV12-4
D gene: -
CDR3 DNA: TGTGCCAGCAGTTTTTTGGCGGGAGATCAGCCCCAGCATTTT
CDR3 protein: CASSFLAGDQPQHF